A single TCR beta chain is shown here with its context. The data originate from a study of blood T cell repertoires in COVID-19. Study at large: In each case, the material was cDNA or gDNA derived from T cells, B-cell-depleted T cells, or PBMCs.

Original analysis: Quantification of nucleated cells was approximated via reference gene primer amplification. Data came from immunoSEQ multiplex PCR; TCRdb stores just in-frame clones and leaves some out. From that table come the V and J calls and clone size; the DNA was used to work out D and trimming. The table lists about 160,000 clones, 82% of them singletons. V gave up 4 bases and J gave up 3 bases, with 12 bases separating them. Germline assignment: CDR1 SGHTA and CDR2 FQGNSA. This CDR3 contains 14 residues. V gene TRBV7-2 combines with J gene TRBJ1-2; D ambiguous. The specimen was peripheral blood. The sequence derives from a woman of 80 years or more with active or convalescent COVID-19. Here the CDR3 reads CASSSQTQYYGYTF. The CDR3 region has the DNA TGTGCCAGCAGCTCACAGACACAGTACTATGGCTACACCTTC.